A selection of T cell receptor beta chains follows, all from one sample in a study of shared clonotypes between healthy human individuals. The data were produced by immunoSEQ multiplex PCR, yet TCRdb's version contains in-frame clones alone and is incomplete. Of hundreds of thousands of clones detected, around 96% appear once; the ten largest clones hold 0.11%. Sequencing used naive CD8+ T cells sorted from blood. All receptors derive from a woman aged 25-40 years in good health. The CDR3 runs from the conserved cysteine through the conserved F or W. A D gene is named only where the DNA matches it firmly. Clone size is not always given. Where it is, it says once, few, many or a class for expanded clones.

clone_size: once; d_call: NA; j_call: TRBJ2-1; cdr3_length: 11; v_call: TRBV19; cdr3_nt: TGTGCCAGTACCATCGGAGGGGAGCAGTTCTTC; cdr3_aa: CASTIGGEQFF
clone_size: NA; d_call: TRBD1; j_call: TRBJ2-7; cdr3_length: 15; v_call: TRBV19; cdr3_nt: TGTGCCAGTCTACCGCGACAGGGCAGCTCCTACGAGCAGTACTTC; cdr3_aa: CASLPRQGSSYEQYF
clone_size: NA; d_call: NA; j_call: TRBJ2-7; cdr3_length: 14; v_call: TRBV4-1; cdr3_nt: TGCGCCAGCAGCCAAGTCAACGTGAACTACGAGCAGTACTTC; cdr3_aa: CASSQVNVNYEQYF
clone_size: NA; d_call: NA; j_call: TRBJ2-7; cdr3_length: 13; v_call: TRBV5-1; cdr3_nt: TGCACCAGCAGCTCGGGGGAAGCCTACGAGCAGTACTTC; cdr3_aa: CTSSSGEAYEQYF
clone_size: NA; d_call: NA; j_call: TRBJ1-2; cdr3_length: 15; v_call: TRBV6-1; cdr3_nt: TGTGCCAGCAAAAAGGGTGTGTCCCCTAACTATGGCTACACCTTC; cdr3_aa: CASKKGVSPNYGYTF
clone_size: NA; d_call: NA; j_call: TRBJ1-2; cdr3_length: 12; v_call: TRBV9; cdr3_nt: TGTGCCAGCAGCGTAGATAGCTATGGCTACACCTTC; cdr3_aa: CASSVDSYGYTF
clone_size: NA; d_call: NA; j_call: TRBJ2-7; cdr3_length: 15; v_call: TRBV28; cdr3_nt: TGTGCCAGCAGTTTTAGTGGGAGAAATTCCTACGAGCAGTACTTC; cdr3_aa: CASSFSGRNSYEQYF
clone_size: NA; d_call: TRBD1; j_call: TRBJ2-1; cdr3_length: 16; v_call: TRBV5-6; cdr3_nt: TGTGCCAGCAGCTTAGGGCCACAGGGGTTCGACAATGAGCAGTTCTTC; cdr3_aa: CASSLGPQGFDNEQFF
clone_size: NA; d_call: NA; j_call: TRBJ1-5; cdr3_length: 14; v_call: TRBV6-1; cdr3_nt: TGTGCCAGCAGCCCCGCAGGACTCAATCAGCCCCAGCATTTT; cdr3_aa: CASSPAGLNQPQHF
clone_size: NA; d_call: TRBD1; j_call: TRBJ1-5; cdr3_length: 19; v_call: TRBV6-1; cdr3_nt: TGTGCCAGCAGTGAAGCGAAGAGACAGGGAAAATATAGCAATCAGCCCCAGCATTTT; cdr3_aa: CASSEAKRQGKYSNQPQHF
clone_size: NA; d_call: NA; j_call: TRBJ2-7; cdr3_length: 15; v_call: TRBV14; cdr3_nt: TGTGCCAGCAGCCAAGAAGCGGACACCGGCCGCGAGCAGTACTTC; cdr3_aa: CASSQEADTGREQYF
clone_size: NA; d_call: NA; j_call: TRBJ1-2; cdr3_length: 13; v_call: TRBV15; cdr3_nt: TGTGCCACCAGCAGAGATAGGGGGGATGGCTACACCTTC; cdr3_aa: CATSRDRGDGYTF
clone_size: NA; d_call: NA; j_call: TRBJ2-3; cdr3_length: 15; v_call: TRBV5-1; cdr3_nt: TGCGCCAGCTCCCCGCGAGGGGCGTTCACAGATACGCAGTATTTT; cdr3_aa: CASSPRGAFTDTQYF
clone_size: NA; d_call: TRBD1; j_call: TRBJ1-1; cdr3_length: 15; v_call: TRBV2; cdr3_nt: TGTGCCAGCAGTGAATCATTGACAGGGGGCATTGAAGCTTTCTTT; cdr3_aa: CASSESLTGGIEAFF
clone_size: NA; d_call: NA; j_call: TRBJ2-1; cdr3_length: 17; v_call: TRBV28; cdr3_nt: TGTGCCAGCAGTTCCGTTGCGGAGGGGCACTCCTACAATGAGCAGTTCTTC; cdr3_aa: CASSSVAEGHSYNEQFF
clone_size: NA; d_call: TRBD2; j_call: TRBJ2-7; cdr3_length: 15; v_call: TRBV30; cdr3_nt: TGTGCCTACAAATTCTTTAGCGGGAGCTCCTACGAGCAGTACTTC; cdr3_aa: CAYKFFSGSSYEQYF
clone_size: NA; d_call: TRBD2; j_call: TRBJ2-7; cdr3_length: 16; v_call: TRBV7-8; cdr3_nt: TGTGCCAGCAGCTCTCTAGCGGGAGGTATCGCCTACGAGCAGTACTTC; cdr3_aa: CASSSLAGGIAYEQYF
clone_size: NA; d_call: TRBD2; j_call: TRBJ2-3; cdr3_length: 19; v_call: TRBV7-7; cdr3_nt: TGTGCCAGCAGCCTTCTCCCTAGCGGGAGAGGGGTAGGCACAGATACGCAGTATTTT; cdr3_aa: CASSLLPSGRGVGTDTQYF
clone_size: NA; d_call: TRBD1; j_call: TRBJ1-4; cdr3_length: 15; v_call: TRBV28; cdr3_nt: TGTGCCAGCAGTACACCGGGACAGGTGCTTGAAAAACTGTTTTTT; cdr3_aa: CASSTPGQVLEKLFF
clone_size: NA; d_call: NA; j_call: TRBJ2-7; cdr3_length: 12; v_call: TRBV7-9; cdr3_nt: TGTGCCAGCAGCTTAGATAGGAGAGAGCAGTACTTC; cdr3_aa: CASSLDRREQYF
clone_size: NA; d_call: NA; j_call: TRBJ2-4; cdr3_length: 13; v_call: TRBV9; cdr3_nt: TGTGCCAGCAGCGCCGGGACGGAAAACATTCAGTACTTC; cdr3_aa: CASSAGTENIQYF
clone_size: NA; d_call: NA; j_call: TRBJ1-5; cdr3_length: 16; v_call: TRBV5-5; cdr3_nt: TGTGCCAGCAGCTTGGAACTACGTTCGGGAAATCAGCCCCAGCATTTT; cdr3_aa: CASSLELRSGNQPQHF
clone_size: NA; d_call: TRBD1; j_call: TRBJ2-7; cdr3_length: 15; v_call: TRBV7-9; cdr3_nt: TGTGCCAGCAGCTATCCGGGACAGGGCACCTACGAGCAGTACTTC; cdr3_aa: CASSYPGQGTYEQYF
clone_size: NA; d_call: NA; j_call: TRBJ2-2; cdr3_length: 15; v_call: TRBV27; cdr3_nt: TGTGCCAGCAGTACCGGGACTTCGAACACCGGGGAGCTGTTTTTT; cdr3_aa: CASSTGTSNTGELFF